This TCR beta chain was sequenced for a study of Ad26.COV2.S vaccination and SARS-CoV-2 variants. About the research overall: Ad26.COV2.S shots went into the muscle once or twice, 56 days apart.

Of note for this clone: The antigen is unknown.

Germline V lookup: CDR1 MRHNA, CDR2 SNTAGT. CDR3 length: 13 amino acids. Trimming took 6 bases from V and 7 from J; bases not matched to a gene: 4. Clones were read by immunoSEQ multiplex PCR, and TCRdb kept only the in-frame ones, dropping some. The data contain around 370,000 clones, approximately 84% of them singletons. Described treatment: 19 received Ad26.COV2.S at low or high dose, single or two shots; about 5 received placebo; per-sample allocation not given. It was on day 63 after the first vaccine or placebo injection that samples were taken. Cohort 1b enrolled adults aged 18-55 years in Boston. Immunization relied on an Ad26 vector, which expressed Wuhan-strain SARS-CoV-2 spike. Whole-study results and caveats: Substantial post-vaccination breadth of spike-specific CD8+ and CD4+ T cell responses was reported.

The TCR was taken from a person aged 18-65 years who received the Ad26.COV2.S COVID-19 vaccine or a placebo. The chain couples TRBV6-4 to TRBJ2-1; 9 nucleotides align to TRBD1. The sample here was peripheral blood, taken in a trial of Ad26.COV2.S vaccine versus placebo. CDR3 residues: CASSRQGGNEQFF. The CDR3 DNA follows: TGTGCCAGCAGCAGACAGGGGGGGAATGAGCAGTTCTTC.